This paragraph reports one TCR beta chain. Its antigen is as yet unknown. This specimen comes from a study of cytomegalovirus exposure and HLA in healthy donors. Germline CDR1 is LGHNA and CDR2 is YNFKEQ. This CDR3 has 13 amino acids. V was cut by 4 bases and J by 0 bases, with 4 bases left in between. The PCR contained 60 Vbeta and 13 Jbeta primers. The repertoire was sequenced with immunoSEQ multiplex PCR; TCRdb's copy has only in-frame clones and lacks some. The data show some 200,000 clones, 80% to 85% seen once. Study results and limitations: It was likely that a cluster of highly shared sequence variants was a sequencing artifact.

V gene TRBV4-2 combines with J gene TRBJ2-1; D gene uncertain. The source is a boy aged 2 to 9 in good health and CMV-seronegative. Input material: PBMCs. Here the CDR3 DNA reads TGTGCCAGCAGCCTCGGCTCCTACAATGAGCAGTTCTTC. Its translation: CASSLGSYNEQFF.